A single TCR beta chain is shown here with its context. Its specificity is not known. Clones were sequenced by immunoSEQ multiplex PCR, and TCRdb holds only the in-frame ones, with some missing. Of fewer than 1.4 million clones listed, 78% are singletons. Germline loops: CDR1 SQVTM, CDR2 ANQGSEA. The CDR3 totals 12 residues. V lost 7 bases and J lost 8, with 17 bases in between. This record belongs to a study of shared clonotypes between healthy human individuals. On the study more broadly: A couple of women and a few men aged 18 to 49 made up the donors. There were three CD4 naive, three CD4 memory, two CD8 naive and one CD8 memory plates per donor. Notes on the study in general: Clonotype sharing across donors was expected to vary with sequencing depth.

Source material: memory CD4+ T cells from PBMCs. Subset specified: CD45RA-negative fraction. The receptor comes from a man younger than 30 in good health. Some clones in this sample may be carry-over from other donors' samples. The chain has TRBV29-1 and TRBJ1-2, with a weak D call TRBD1 (6 bases). The CDR3 region has the DNA TGCAGCGCCCGGGGGCCCGAGGAAGGCTACACCTTC. Amino acid sequence: CSARGPEEGYTF.